The present T cell receptor (beta chain) was sequenced within a study of blood T cell repertoires in COVID-19. In the study overall: COVID-19 samples collected from the United States, Italy and Spain covered acute and convalescent phases.

The V gene end was trimmed by 6 bases and the J gene end by 11 bases; junction bases not matched to a gene: 18. The CDR3 runs to 15 residues. Germline V gene sequence: CDR1 SGHRS, CDR2 YFSETQ. In the authors' methods: Estimation of nucleated cell counts was performed using reference gene primer amplification. Only in-frame clones appear in the TCRdb table, and some are missing; sequencing was by immunoSEQ multiplex PCR. The V and J calls and clone size are taken from that table; D and trimming were inferred from the DNA. The sample lists about 160,000 clones, around four fifths occurring once. The sequenced material came from PBMCs or T cells enriched from blood (not recorded which). This sequence originates from a woman between 50 and 59 years old who had recovered from COVID-19. V and J are TRBV5-1 and TRBJ2-7; 9 bases are shared with TRBD1. CDR3 in DNA: TGCGCCAGCAAACCCTTACAGGGGGCCCCCGTAGGCGAGTACTTC. Translation gives CASKPLQGAPVGEYF.